Listed here is a single T cell receptor (beta chain). Relative to its sample, this clone is medium-sized (0.01 to 0.1%). Its cognate antigen has yet to be identified. No base quality information exists; no much larger clone differs at one position. The CDR3 regions of human TCRbeta chains were subjected to immunosequencing. From the authors' description of their analysis: Repertoire TCRs were checked for matches against a reference library of SARS-CoV-2-specific TCRs that had been generated using the MIRA antigen-specificity platform. Breadth meant the fraction of unique TCRs that were SARS-CoV-2-associated, whereas depth meant the fraction of total T cells that were SARS-CoV-2-associated. Using the MIRA data, each spike-specific TCR was assigned both to the spike region to which the TCR was reactive and to a CD4 or CD8 class. Log10-transformed breadth and depth values were compared by one-way ANOVA with Sidak's multiple comparisons tests. Drawn from immuneACCESS, this table holds only the in-frame rearrangements with V and J called that TCRdb kept. Clones are partly lost; checked studies trace under half to an unresolved V gene and leave the rest unexplained. V, J and clone size reflect that table, while D and trimming were determined from the DNA. This sample comprises about 83,000 clones, 80% to 90% of them detected only once. The ten most abundant clones make up roughly 3.1% of the sample.

Trimming removed 4 bases from V and 4 bases from J; the gene matches leave 1 base unexplained. From the cysteine through the phenylalanine, the CDR3 covers 15 amino acids. The CDR3 DNA has 45 bases and is translated from base 1. As encoded in the germline V gene (reference sequence), CDR1 is LNHDA while CDR2 is SQIVND. This sample's time point label indicates: about 28 days (+/-7) after the second vaccine dose. AZD1222 recipients given second doses at about 4 weeks or at about 12 weeks were pooled, since spike-specific TCR depth and breadth were not found to differ between the two schedules. The vaccinee samples were drawn from two UK trials, COV001 and COV002, one of which was a single-blind randomized controlled phase 2/3 trial testing AZD1222 (ChAdOx1 nCoV-19) in healthy adults. For TCRbeta chain sequencing, PBMC samples from trial participants were taken at day 0 and at day 28 after the second dose.

The sample belongs to a study of T cell responses to AZD1222 COVID-19 vaccine (dated by TCRdb to the early 2020s). Regarding the study in general: A total of about 240 trial participants underwent TCR sequencing, of whom nearly 210 received two doses of AZD1222 and approximately 25 received two doses of the MenACWY control vaccine. Enrollment into the trials was organized by age into subgroups of 18-55, 56-69 and 70-plus years, and those subgroups contained approximately 160, 26 and 62 TCR-sequenced participants, respectively.

Study-wide conclusions, independent of this receptor: After two AZD1222 doses, both the breadth and the depth of spike-specific TCRs were significantly higher than at day 0 and than in MenACWY recipients. Because no day 14 peak-response samples were available, the repertoires could be characterized only after the peak T cell response. Participants were mostly white British, with more females than males. The authors suggested clonal diversity may have been underestimated. Reportedly, almost half of the unique spike-specific TCRs recognized epitopes lying outside the regions that are mutated in the B.1.351 and B.1.1.7 variants. Conclusions about previously exposed vaccinees are limited because only a handful of AZD1222 recipients were SARS-CoV-2 seropositive at baseline. The 56-69-year group was small, and its depth increase did not reach significance, likely because of low power. Vaccine-associated CD4 TCRs spanned the whole spike protein, with dominant responses in regions 160-218 and 743-854.

The rearrangement joined TRBV19 to TRBJ2-1, with 13 bases aligning to TRBD2. The source of this sequence is an adult who received the AZD1222 COVID-19 vaccine. The specimen comprised peripheral blood, sampled 28 days after the second AZD1222 dose. The DNA sequence reads TGTGCCAGTAGTAAGACTAGCGGGGGGTACAATGAGCAGTTCTTC. Translation gives CASSKTSGGYNEQFF.